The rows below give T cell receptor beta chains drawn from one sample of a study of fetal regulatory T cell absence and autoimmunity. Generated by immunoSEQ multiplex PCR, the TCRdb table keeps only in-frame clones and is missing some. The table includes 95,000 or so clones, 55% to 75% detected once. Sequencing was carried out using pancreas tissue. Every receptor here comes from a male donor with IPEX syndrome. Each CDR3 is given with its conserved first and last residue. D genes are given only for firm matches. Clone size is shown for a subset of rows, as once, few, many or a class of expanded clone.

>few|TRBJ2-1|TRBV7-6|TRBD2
TGTGCCAGCAGCCCCCGACTAGCGGCCAATGAGCAGTTCTTC
CASSPRLAANEQFF
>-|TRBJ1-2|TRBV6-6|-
TGTGCCAGTGGGGGCTACACCTTC
CASGGYTF
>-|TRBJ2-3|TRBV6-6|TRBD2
TGTGCCAGCAGTTATATAGCGGGCAAGGGCACAGATACGCAGTATTTT
CASSYIAGKGTDTQYF
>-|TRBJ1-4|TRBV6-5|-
TGTGCCAGCAGTAGGGACAATCAAAAACTGTTTTTT
CASSRDNQKLFF
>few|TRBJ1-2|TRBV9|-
TGTGCCAGCAGCCCCAGCGGCACATTTGGCTACACCTTC
CASSPSGTFGYTF
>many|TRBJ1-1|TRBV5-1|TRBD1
TGCGCCAGCAGCCGGGACAGGGAAGCTTTCTTT
CASSRDREAFF
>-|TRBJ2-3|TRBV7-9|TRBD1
TGTGCCAGCAGCTTAGGACAGGGCCGCACAGATACGCAGTATTTT
CASSLGQGRTDTQYF
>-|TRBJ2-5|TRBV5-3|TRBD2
TGTGCCAGAAGCTTGTTAGCGGGCAGACAAGAGACCCAGTACTTC
CARSLLAGRQETQYF
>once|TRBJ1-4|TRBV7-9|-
TGTGCCAGCAGCTTAGCCCGAACTATTACTAATGAAAAACTGTTTTTT
CASSLARTITNEKLFF
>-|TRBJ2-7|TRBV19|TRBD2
TGTGCCAGTAGTCAACTAGCGGGACCAGCCTACGAGCAGTACTTC
CASSQLAGPAYEQYF
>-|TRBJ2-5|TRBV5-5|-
TGTGCCAGCAGCTTGGTAGGGCAGGCCCAAGAGACCCAGTACTTC
CASSLVGQAQETQYF
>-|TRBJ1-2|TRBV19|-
TGTGCCAGTAGTATAGTAGGCGGAGCTAACTATGGCTACACCTTC
CASSIVGGANYGYTF
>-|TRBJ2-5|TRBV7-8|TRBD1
TGTGCCAGCAGCTTCTGGGGACAGGATCAAGAGACCCAGTACTTC
CASSFWGQDQETQYF
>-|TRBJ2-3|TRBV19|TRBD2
TGTGCCAGTAGCAGGACTAGCGGGACCCGAAGCACAGATACGCAGTATTTT
CASSRTSGTRSTDTQYF
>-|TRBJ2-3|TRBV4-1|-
TGCGCCAGCAGCCAAGATCCTGTCGGCGGTAGCACAGATACGCAGTATTTT
CASSQDPVGGSTDTQYF
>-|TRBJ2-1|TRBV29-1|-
TGCAGCGTTGAAGCCGGGGACAATGAGCAGTTCTTC
CSVEAGDNEQFF
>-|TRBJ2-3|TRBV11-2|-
TGTGCCAGCGGCTCGTGGCGGGACCTTAGCACAGATACGCAGTATTTT
CASGSWRDLSTDTQYF
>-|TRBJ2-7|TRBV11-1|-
TGTGCCAGCAGTCTTGGGGGGAGGAACGAGCAGTACTTC
CASSLGGRNEQYF
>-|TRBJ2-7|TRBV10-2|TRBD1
TGCGCCAGCAGTGAAGGGGGACAGCTCCACGAGCAGTACTTC
CASSEGGQLHEQYF
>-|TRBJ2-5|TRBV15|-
TGTGCCACCAGCAGAGATAGGGCTTCAGAGACCCAGTACTTC
CATSRDRASETQYF
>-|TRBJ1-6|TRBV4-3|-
TGCGCCAGCAGCTCAAGAAGGTACCTCTCCTATAATTCACCCCTCCACTTT
CASSSRRYLSYNSPLHF
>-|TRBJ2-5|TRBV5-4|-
TGTGCCAGCAGCTTTACGGGGTGGAAAGAGACCCAGTACTTC
CASSFTGWKETQYF
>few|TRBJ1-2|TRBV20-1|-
TGCAGTGCTCCGATCTATGGCTACACCTTC
CSAPIYGYTF